These 14 T cell receptor beta chains came from one sample sequenced in a study of identical twins. TCRdb reanalysed the 5' RACE reads using MiXCR and keeps one entry per CDR3 protein. The sample yields around 570,000 distinct CDR3 sequences, 9.6% seen once. The data also belong to a second study, concerning yellow fever vaccine responses in identical twins.

Sequenced input: PBMCs. The origin of the receptors is a woman in her late teens or twenties in good health.

This clonotype was detected a few times. V usage is TRBV7-8 and J usage is TRBJ2-7; tentatively, D is TRBD1 (6 bases). This CDR3 contains 17 residues. Germline lookup yields CDR1 SGHVS and CDR2 FQNEAQ. Deletions cut 4 bases from V and 2 bases from J, with 21 bases between. CDR3 sequence reads: CASSSIPPSRQAYEQYF. CDR3 nucleotide sequence: TGTGCCAGCAGCTCAATACCCCCCTCTCGACAGGCCTACGAGCAGTACTTC.

The V call is TRBV27, the J call TRBJ1-2; D perhaps matches TRBD1 (5 bases). Between the trimmed V and J ends, which lost 6 bases and 3 bases, there was a span of 17 bases. CDR1 is MNHEY and CDR2 is SMNVEV in the germline V gene (reference sequence). The CDR3 runs 15 residues. CDR3 loop: CASSLGPSLYYGYTF. CDR3 nucleotides: TGTGCCAGCAGCTTGGGACCCTCATTATACTATGGCTACACCTTC.

The V gene is TRBV12-3 or TRBV12-4, the J gene TRBJ2-3; 10 nucleotides match TRBD2. The V and J ends lost 6 bases and 0 bases, in that order; junction bases with no gene match: 3. CDR3 length: 15 residues. The CDR3: CASRVAGGSTDTQYF. CDR3 DNA: TGTGCCAGCAGAGTAGCGGGGGGAAGCACAGATACGCAGTATTTT.

Only a few counts were recorded for this clonotype. DNA of the CDR3: TGTGCCAGCAGCCCCGCAATTTCTGGATGGACAGATACGCAGTATTTT. Translating gives CASSPAISGWTDTQYF. V is TRBV6-1 and J is TRBJ2-3, with D hard to call. From germline, CDR1 is MNHNS and CDR2 SASEGT. Deletions cut 6 bases from V and 3 bases from J, with 19 bases between. The CDR3 extends over 16 amino acids.

This clonotype occurred many times. The chain links TRBV4-1 to TRBJ2-3; D unclear. Germline V gene lookup returns CDR1 MGHRA and CDR2 YSYEKL. Trimming removed 0 bases at V and 0 bases at J, with 13 bases between. This CDR3 has 17 residues. The CDR3, as DNA: TGCGCCAGCAGCCAAGATTGGGGTGGCTTCAGCACAGATACGCAGTATTTT. Translated, it gives CASSQDWGGFSTDTQYF.

This clonotype was counted ten times or more. CDR3 residues: CATSDPSGRFADTQYF. CDR3 DNA: TGTGCCACCAGTGACCCTAGCGGGAGATTCGCAGATACGCAGTATTTT. The rearrangement links TRBV24-1 to TRBJ2-3; TRBD2 matches at 10 bases. With V trimmed by 4 bases and J by 4 bases, 7 bases remained unmatched. Germline V gives CDR1 KGHDR, CDR2 SFDVKD. The CDR3 contains 16 residues.

The chain links TRBV5-1 to TRBJ2-2; tentative D call: TRBD1 (6 bases). The CDR3 has 16 amino acids. The V gene lost 5 bases and the J gene lost 3 bases, with 17 bases spanning the gap. Per germline, CDR1 SGHRS and CDR2 YFSETQ. CDR3 sequence (DNA): TGCGCCAGCAGGACCCCGGGCCGGACAGACACCGGGGAGCTGTTTTTT. Residues: CASRTPGRTDTGELFF.

This clonotype was seen at least ten times. J is TRBJ2-2 and V is TRBV6-1; 7 bases fit TRBD2. Trimming removed 7 bases from V and 4 bases from J; junction bases left unmatched: 9. Germline CDR1 is MNHNS and CDR2 is SASEGT. The CDR3 covers 15 residues. The CDR3: CASTPPGGSTGELFF. DNA for the CDR3: TGTGCCAGCACCCCACCGGGGGGTAGCACCGGGGAGCTGTTTTTT.

DNA of the CDR3: TGTGCCAGCTCACCGCCTCCGGGACACTCGGGGAACACTGAAGCTTTCTTT. It yields the protein CASSPPPGHSGNTEAFF. V and J are TRBV18 and TRBJ1-1; TRBD1 is a possible D gene (6 bases). The CDR3 totals 17 residues. Looked up from germline, CDR1 is KGHSH and CDR2 is LQKENI. Trimming cost V 3 bases and J 1 base, with 18 bases left between them.

This clonotype has ten or more counts. This chain joins TRBV5-6 and TRBJ2-5, with 11 bases that match TRBD2. Germline V gene sequence: CDR1 SGHDT, CDR2 YYEEEE. The CDR3 loop spans 16 amino acids. J gave up 5 bases and V 6 bases, and 12 bases lay outside the gene matches. The CDR3 protein is CASILTSGAYAETQYF. The CDR3, as DNA: TGTGCCAGCATCCTGACTAGCGGGGCCTACGCGGAGACCCAGTACTTC.

The chain has TRBV24-1 and TRBJ1-2; 7 bases align to TRBD1. The germline V gene encodes CDR1 KGHDR and CDR2 SFDVKD. CDR3 size: 15 residues. Trimming at V came to 4 bases and at J to 0 bases, leaving 4 bases not matched to a gene. CDR3: CATSEKGQSNYGYTF. In nucleotides, the CDR3 is TGTGCCACCAGTGAAAAGGGACAGTCTAACTATGGCTACACCTTC.

V is TRBV30 and J is TRBJ2-2; possibly TRBD1 for D (5 bases). The CDR3 is 15 amino acids. The V gene's germline CDR1 is GTSNPN and CDR2 SVGIG (reference sequence). Trimming stripped 0 bases from V and 3 bases from J, with 11 bases between. The CDR3: CAWSVRGSYTGELFF. CDR3 bases: TGTGCCTGGAGTGTTAGGGGTAGCTACACCGGGGAGCTGTTTTTT.

This clonotype appeared many times. V is TRBV30 and J is TRBJ2-7; TRBD1 agrees at 7 bases. CDR1 GTSNPN and CDR2 SVGIG come from the germline V gene (reference sequence). The CDR3 covers 13 residues. The V and J ends lost 3 bases and 2 bases, in that order; junction bases with no gene match: 4. CDR3 sequence reads: CAWSAGTAYEQYF. CDR3 DNA: TGTGCCTGGAGCGCCGGGACAGCCTACGAGCAGTACTTC. The whole variable domain, filled in from reference TRBV30 and TRBJ2-7, reads SQTIHQWPATLVQPVGSPLSLECTVEGTSNPNLYWYRQAAGRGLQLLFYSVGIGQISSEVPQNLSASRPQDRQFILSSKKLLLSDSGFYLCAWSAGTAYEQYFGPGTRLTVT.

The CDR3 DNA is TGTGCCAGCAGTAACCCTCCGGGACAGGGAACTGGGGCCAACGTCCTGACTTTC. Residues: CASSNPPGQGTGANVLTF. This chain connects TRBV28 to TRBJ2-6, with 9 bases that match TRBD1. CDR1 and CDR2 (germline): MDHEN, SYDVKM. The CDR3 is 18 residues long. Losses at the gene ends were 5 bases for V and 2 bases for J; bases not matched to a gene: 10. Full variable domain (remainder filled in from reference TRBV28 and TRBJ2-6): DVKVTQSSRYLVKRTGEKVFLECVQDMDHENMFWYRQDPGLGLRLIYFSYDVKMKEKGDIPEGYSVSREKKERFSLILESASTNQTSMYLCASSNPPGQGTGANVLTFGAGSRLTVL.